The entry that follows covers one T cell receptor beta chain sequence. The antigen remains unidentified. Germline V lookup: CDR1 GTSNPN, CDR2 SVGIG (reference sequence). CDR3 length equals 14 residues. V lost 1 base to trimming and J lost 8 bases; unmatched junction nucleotides: 6. This specimen comes from a study of cytomegalovirus exposure and HLA in healthy donors. Study-wide results and caveats: Association of 17,000 or so TCR beta sequences with HLA alleles was found at 0.05 false discovery rate in a later analysis. A later analysis reportedly found that, within productive TCRs, an Asian-associated ancestry cluster had fewer N-insertions than the mean observed across the approximately 670 donors.

PCR amplification relied on 60 Vbeta primers (plus 13 Jbeta primers). Only in-frame clones appear in the TCRdb table, and some are missing; sequencing was by immunoSEQ multiplex PCR. The data contain more than 95,000 clones, approximately 80% of them singletons. The chain uses TRBV30 and TRBJ2-1; the match to TRBD2 covers 9 bases. Sequencing was performed on PBMCs. The sequence was collected from a male donor in good health and CMV-seronegative. The DNA for the CDR3 is TGTGCCTGGAGTGATGGGACTAGCCTTGATGAGCAGTTCTTC. It translates to CAWSDGTSLDEQFF.